The entry below describes one T cell receptor (beta chain). CDR1 and CDR2 from the germline V gene are SGHAT and FQDESV (reference sequence). The CDR3 covers 16 residues. Trimming removed 5 bases from V and 1 base from J, with 12 bases in between. Patients from Seattle were sampled longitudinally, starting during active infection. This sample is part of a study of blood T cell repertoires in COVID-19. Turning to the study itself: Samples of COVID-19 (acute and convalescent) were obtained from the United States, Italy and Spain.

As originally analysed: Amplification of reference gene primers provided the estimated nucleated cell counts. Assay used: immunoSEQ multiplex PCR; TCRdb lists only in-frame clones, some missing. V and J calls and clone size come straight from that table; D and trimming were deduced from the DNA. This sample has about 170,000 clones, with roughly 84% found just once. The rearrangement joins TRBV11-1 to TRBJ2-6; a weak D match, TRBD1 (6 bases). Sequencing was done on a sample of peripheral blood. The receptor comes from a man older than 75 with COVID-19, enrolled during active disease. CDR3 protein: CASSKGEGSGANVLTF. CDR3 nucleotide sequence: TGTGCCAGCAGCAAGGGGGAAGGGTCTGGGGCCAACGTCCTGACTTTC.